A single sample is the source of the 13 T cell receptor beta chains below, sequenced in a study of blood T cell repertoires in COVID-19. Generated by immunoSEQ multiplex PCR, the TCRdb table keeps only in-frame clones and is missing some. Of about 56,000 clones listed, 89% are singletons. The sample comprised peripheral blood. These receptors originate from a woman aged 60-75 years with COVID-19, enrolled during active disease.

This CDR3 is CASSQTSPPGELFF. DNA of the CDR3: TGCGCCAGCAGCCAGACTAGCCCTCCAGGGGAGCTGTTTTTT. The chain couples TRBV4-3 to TRBJ2-2, with TRBD2 matching 7 bases. The CDR3 contains 14 residues. From germline, CDR1 is LGHNA and CDR2 YSLEER. V shed 3 bases and J 8 bases; nucleotides not matched to a gene: 6.

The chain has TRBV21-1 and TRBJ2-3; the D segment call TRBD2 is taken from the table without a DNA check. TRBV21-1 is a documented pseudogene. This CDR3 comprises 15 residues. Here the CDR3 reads CASRMRTSRCDTQYF. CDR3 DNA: TGTGCCAGCAGGATGCGAACTTCTAGGTGTGATACGCAGTATTTT.

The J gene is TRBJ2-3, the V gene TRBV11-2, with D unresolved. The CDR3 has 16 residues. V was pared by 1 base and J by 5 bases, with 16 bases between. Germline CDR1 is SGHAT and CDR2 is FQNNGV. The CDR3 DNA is TGTGCCAGCAGCTTAGCCACCACGAGCCCGGGAGATACGCAGTATTTT. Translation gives CASSLATTSPGDTQYF. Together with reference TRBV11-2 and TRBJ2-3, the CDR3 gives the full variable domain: EAGVAQSPRYKIIEKRQSVAFWCNPISGHATLYWYQQILGQGPKLLIQFQNNGVVDDSQLPKDRFSAERLKGVDSTLKIQPAKLEDSAVYLCASSLATTSPGDTQYFGPGTRLTVL.

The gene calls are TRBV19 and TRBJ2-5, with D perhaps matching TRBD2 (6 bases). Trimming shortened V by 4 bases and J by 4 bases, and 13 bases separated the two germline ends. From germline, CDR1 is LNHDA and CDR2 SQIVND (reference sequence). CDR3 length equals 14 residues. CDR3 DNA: TGTGCCAGTAGTAATAGCGGTTGGGGAGAGACCCAGTACTTC. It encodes CASSNSGWGETQYF.

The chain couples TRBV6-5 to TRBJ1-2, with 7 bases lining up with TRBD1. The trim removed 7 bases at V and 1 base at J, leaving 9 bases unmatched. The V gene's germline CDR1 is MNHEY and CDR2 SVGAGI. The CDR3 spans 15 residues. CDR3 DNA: TGTGCCAGCAACACTGGGGGACAGAATAACTATGGCTACACCTTC. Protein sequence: CASNTGGQNNYGYTF.

This CDR3 is CASSVAPGMDEKLFF. In DNA form, the CDR3 reads TGTGCCAGCAGCGTAGCCCCGGGGATGGATGAAAAACTGTTTTTT. The J gene is TRBJ1-4, the V gene TRBV9; D ambiguous. The length of the CDR3 is 15 residues. V shed 0 bases and J shed 6 bases, with 12 bases lying between them. The V gene's germline CDR1 is SGDLS and CDR2 YYNGEE.

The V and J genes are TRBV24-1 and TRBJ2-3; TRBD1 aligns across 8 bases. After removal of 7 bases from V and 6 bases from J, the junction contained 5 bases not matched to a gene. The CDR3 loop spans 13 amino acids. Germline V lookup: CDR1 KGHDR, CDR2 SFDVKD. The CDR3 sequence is CATSRTGRDTQYF. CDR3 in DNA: TGTGCCACCAGCAGGACAGGGCGGGATACGCAGTATTTT.

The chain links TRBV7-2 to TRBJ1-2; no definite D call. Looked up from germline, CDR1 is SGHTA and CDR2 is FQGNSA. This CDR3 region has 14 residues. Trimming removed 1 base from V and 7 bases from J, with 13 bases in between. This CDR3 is CASSLEPMFGGYTF. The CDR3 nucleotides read TGTGCCAGCAGCTTAGAACCAATGTTCGGTGGCTACACCTTC.

CDR3 DNA: TGTGCCTGGACGGTGAACACCGGGGAGCTGTTTTTT. Residues: CAWTVNTGELFF. The chain uses TRBV30 and TRBJ2-2; D is unresolved. With 4 bases removed from V and 1 base from J, the gap between germline ends came to 4 bases. The CDR3 spans 12 residues. Germline CDR1 GTSNPN, CDR2 SVGIG (reference sequence). Full variable domain (missing parts from reference TRBV30 and TRBJ2-2): SQTIHQWPATLVQPVGSPLSLECTVEGTSNPNLYWYRQAAGRGLQLLFYSVGIGQISSEVPQNLSASRPQDRQFILSSKKLLLSDSGFYLCAWTVNTGELFFGEGSRLTVL.

CDR3 in DNA: TGTGCCAGCAGTTACTCGAAACAGCTCCCTTCACCCCTCCACTTT. As protein: CASSYSKQLPSPLHF. The gene calls are TRBV6-5 and TRBJ1-6; D gene uncertain. The CDR3 covers 15 residues. Germline assignment: CDR1 MNHEY and CDR2 SVGAGI. The V and J ends lost 0 bases and 9 bases respectively, with 12 bases between them.

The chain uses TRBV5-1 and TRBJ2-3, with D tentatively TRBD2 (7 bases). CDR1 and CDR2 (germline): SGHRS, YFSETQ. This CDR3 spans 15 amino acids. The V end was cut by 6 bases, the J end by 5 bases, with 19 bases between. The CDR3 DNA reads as TGCGCCAGCACCCCTCTGGGGGGGGCGGGAGATACGCAGTATTTT. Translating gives CASTPLGGAGDTQYF.

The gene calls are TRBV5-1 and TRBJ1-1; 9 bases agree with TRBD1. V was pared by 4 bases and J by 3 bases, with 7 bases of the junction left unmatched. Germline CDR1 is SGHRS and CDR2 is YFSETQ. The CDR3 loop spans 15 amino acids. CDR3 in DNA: TGCGCCAGCAGCCGGGGACAGGGAAAGCACACTGAAGCTTTCTTT. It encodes CASSRGQGKHTEAFF. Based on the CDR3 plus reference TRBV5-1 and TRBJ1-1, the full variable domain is KAGVTQTPRYLIKTRGQQVTLSCSPISGHRSVSWYQQTPGQGLQFLFEYFSETQRNKGNFPGRFSGRQFSNSRSEMNVSTLELGDSALYLCASSRGQGKHTEAFFGQGTRLTVV.

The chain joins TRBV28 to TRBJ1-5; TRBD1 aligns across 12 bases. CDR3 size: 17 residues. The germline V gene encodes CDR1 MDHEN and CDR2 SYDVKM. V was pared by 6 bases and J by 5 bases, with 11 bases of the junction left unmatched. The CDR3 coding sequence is TGTGCCAGCAGGTCGGGACAGGGGGCCGGAATTGATCAGCCCCAGCATTTT. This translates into CASRSGQGAGIDQPQHF.